Below, 29 T cell receptor beta chains from the same sample are listed, as sequenced in a study of T-cell memory formation after mild COVID-19. TCRdb itself ran the 5' RACE reads through MiXCR, one entry per CDR3 protein. The profile shows approximately 28,000 distinct CDR3 sequences, 9% to 15% of them singletons. The sequenced sample was PBMCs or a T cell subset sorted from them (not recorded which). The receptors were sampled from an adult woman who had mild COVID-19 (a few samples of this study predate the infection). Cell type and time point are not known.

This clonotype was counted ten times or more. The rearrangement uses TRBV3-1 and TRBJ2-7; 7 bases are a match to TRBD2. V dropped 0 bases and J dropped 13; count of bases not matched to a gene: 6. The germline V gene encodes CDR1 LGHDT and CDR2 YNNKEL (reference sequence). CDR3 length: 12 amino acids. CDR3 in DNA: TGTGCCAGCAGCCAAGATGGTGGACTAGAATACTTC. Its translation is CASSQDGGLEYF.

This clonotype was observed many times. The chain recombines TRBV30 with TRBJ2-3; TRBD1 is a possible D gene (5 bases). CDR1 and CDR2 (germline): GTSNPN, SVGIG (reference sequence). V was shortened by 0 bases and J by 4 bases, with 14 bases between the two germline ends. This CDR3 contains 15 residues. CDR3 coding DNA: TGTGCCTGGAGTGTTATGGGCCAGGGTGCAGATACGCAGTATTTT. Translated, it gives CAWSVMGQGADTQYF.

This clonotype was found many times. The chain carries TRBV5-1 and TRBJ2-7; TRBD1 might be the D (6 bases). V gave up 4 bases and J gave up 3 bases, with 14 bases separating them. The germline V gene has CDR1 SGHRS and CDR2 YFSETQ. The CDR3 runs to 14 residues. CDR3 nucleotide sequence: TGCGCCAGCAGCCTTTTTCTGGACAGCTACGAGCAGTACTTC. Translating gives CASSLFLDSYEQYF.

This clonotype was detected ten times or more. V and J are TRBV4-2 and TRBJ2-2; possibly TRBD2 for D (6 bases). This CDR3 spans 19 amino acids. V was shortened by 3 bases and J by 4 bases, with 24 bases between the two germline ends. From germline, CDR1 is LGHNA and CDR2 YNFKEQ. CDR3 nucleotide sequence: TGTGCCAGCAGCCAGTGGCCCCTCCTTGGGCTGGGGGGCACCGGGGAGCTGTTTTTT. The encoded protein is CASSQWPLLGLGGTGELFF.

This clonotype was recorded many times. This sequence joins TRBV7-2 and TRBJ2-7, with no clear D. V was clipped by 1 base and J by 0 bases, with 10 bases between them. CDR3 size: 15 residues. Per the germline V gene, CDR1 is SGHTA and CDR2 is FQGNSA. The CDR3, as DNA: TGTGCCAGCAGCTTAGATTCAGGCTTCTCCTACGAGCAGTACTTC. Protein sequence: CASSLDSGFSYEQYF.

This clonotype was seen repeatedly, ten times or more. V gene TRBV4-2 combines with J gene TRBJ2-7; D unresolved. Germline CDR1 reads LGHNA; CDR2 reads YNFKEQ. The CDR3 is 13 amino acids. With 4 bases removed from V and 1 base from J, the gap between germline ends came to 8 bases. The CDR3 protein is CASSPDGSYEQYF. For the CDR3, the DNA is TGTGCCAGCAGCCCTGACGGGTCCTACGAGCAGTACTTC.

V gene TRBV18 combines with J gene TRBJ1-1; weak D call: TRBD1 (6 bases). The CDR3 has 16 residues. V was shortened by 2 bases and J by 2 bases, with 15 bases between the two germline ends. Germline CDR1 reads KGHSH; CDR2 reads LQKENI. The CDR3 region has the DNA TGTGCCAGCTCACCAAGGACAAGGACAGACAACACTGAAGCTTTCTTT. This encodes CASSPRTRTDNTEAFF. Based on the CDR3 plus reference TRBV18 and TRBJ1-1, the full variable domain is NAGVMQNPRHLVRRRGQEARLRCSPMKGHSHVYWYRQLPEEGLKFMVYLQKENIIDESGMPKERFSAEFPKEGPSILRIQQVVRGDSAAYFCASSPRTRTDNTEAFFGQGTRLTVV.

This chain's CDR3 is CASSGGRYYGYTF. The CDR3, as DNA: TGTGCCAGCAGTGGTGGGAGATACTATGGCTACACCTTC. The rearrangement links TRBV6-1 to TRBJ1-2; D gene ambiguous. CDR1 is MNHNS, CDR2 SASEGT, per germline. The CDR3 loop spans 13 amino acids. Trimming took 4 bases from V and 3 from J, leaving 9 bases between them.

This clonotype was seen many times. CDR3 sequence reads: CASKPGWGYEQYF. The CDR3 nucleotides are TGTGCCAGCAAACCAGGATGGGGATACGAGCAGTACTTC. The rearrangement joins TRBV6-2 or TRBV6-3 to TRBJ2-7; no reliable D call. Germline values: CDR1 MNHEY, CDR2 SVGEGT. The CDR3 consists of 13 residues. With 7 bases removed from V and 4 bases from J, the gap between germline ends came to 14 bases.

This clonotype was recorded at least ten times. The genes are TRBV30 and TRBJ2-2; tentative D call: TRBD1 (6 bases). V lost 2 bases to trimming and J lost 1 base, with 8 bases between them. There are 14 residues in the CDR3. The germline V gene has CDR1 GTSNPN and CDR2 SVGIG (reference sequence). CDR3 bases: TGTGCCTGGAGTCTACAGGGGAACACCGGGGAGCTGTTTTTT. Protein sequence: CAWSLQGNTGELFF.

The table lists this clonotype with a few counts. V is TRBV2 and J is TRBJ2-7; 8 nucleotides align to TRBD1. The ends lost 5 bases at V and 6 bases at J; junction bases unmatched: 9. Germline CDR1 is SNHLY and CDR2 is FYNNEI. The CDR3 is 14 residues long. The CDR3 region is CASSYDRGPPEQYF. The CDR3 DNA follows: TGTGCCAGCAGTTATGACAGGGGACCTCCCGAGCAGTACTTC. The entire variable domain, with the rest obtained from reference TRBV2 and TRBJ2-7, is as follows: EPEVTQTPSHQVTQMGQEVILRCVPISNHLYFYWYRQILGQKVEFLVSFYNNEISEKSEIFDDQFSVERPDGSNFTLKIRSTKLEDSAMYFCASSYDRGPPEQYFGPGTRLTVT.

In this sample, this clonotype turned up many times. The V gene is TRBV20-1, the J gene TRBJ2-7, with D perhaps given as TRBD1 or TRBD2 (6 bases each). Between the trimmed V and J ends, which lost 0 bases and 2 bases, there was a span of 14 bases. This CDR3 is 15 amino acids long. From germline, CDR1 is DFQATT and CDR2 SNEGSKA (reference sequence). Written as DNA, the CDR3 is TGCAGTGCTAGAGATTTTACGGGGGCCACCTACGAGCAGTACTTC. Translation gives CSARDFTGATYEQYF.

There are many counts of this clonotype. This rearrangement joins TRBV2 to TRBJ2-3; TRBD2 aligns across 7 bases. The CDR3 totals 14 residues. The germline gives CDR1 SNHLY, CDR2 FYNNEI. The ends lost 10 bases at V and 5 bases at J; junction bases unmatched: 12. As DNA, the CDR3 is TGTGCCACCCGGAGGGCGGGGGTAAGAGATACGCAGTATTTT. Translation gives CATRRAGVRDTQYF.

This clonotype was seen at least ten times. This chain uses TRBV2 with TRBJ1-5; TRBD1 matches at 7 bases. Germline CDR1 SNHLY, CDR2 FYNNEI. There are 18 residues in the CDR3. J gave up 0 bases and V 4 bases, and 12 bases lay outside the gene matches. CDR3 sequence reads: CASSGTSGTVYSNQPQHF. CDR3 in DNA: TGTGCCAGCAGTGGAACTTCCGGGACAGTTTATAGCAATCAGCCCCAGCATTTT.

This clonotype has ten or more counts. The rearrangement joins TRBV4-1 to TRBJ2-1; a weak D match, TRBD2 (5 bases). V gave up 1 base and J gave up 5 bases, with 12 bases separating them. Looked up from germline, CDR1 is MGHRA and CDR2 is YSYEKL. This CDR3 spans 15 amino acids. As DNA, the CDR3 is TGCGCCAGCAGCCAAGGCGGGCCGGGGAACAATGAGCAGTTCTTC. This gives the protein CASSQGGPGNNEQFF.

Many counts were recorded for this clonotype. The rearrangement joins TRBV6-2 or TRBV6-3 to TRBJ2-1; 10 nucleotides align to TRBD2. With V trimmed by 3 bases and J by 9 bases, 8 bases remained unmatched. This CDR3 is 15 amino acids long. Germline lookup yields CDR1 MNHEY and CDR2 SVGEGT. This CDR3 is CASSYGASGSSEQFF. CDR3 DNA: TGTGCCAGCAGTTATGGGGCTAGCGGGAGCAGTGAGCAGTTCTTC.

In its sample, this clonotype was seen many times. The chain links TRBV4-1 to TRBJ1-1; D unresolved. This CDR3 comprises 15 residues. V lost 4 bases and J lost 6, with 18 bases in between. Germline-derived CDR1 and CDR2 are MGHRA and YSYEKL. The CDR3 spells CASSPLETGLPEAFF. The CDR3 DNA sequence: TGCGCCAGCAGCCCCCTGGAGACGGGTCTCCCTGAAGCTTTCTTT.

This clonotype appeared many times. This chain links TRBV7-2 with TRBJ1-2; TRBD1 is a possible D gene (6 bases). The V gene's germline CDR1 is SGHTA and CDR2 FQGNSA. CDR3 length: 15 amino acids. V was trimmed by 5 bases and J by 0 bases, leaving 13 bases between them. The CDR3 DNA follows: TGTGCCAGCAGCCCACAGACAGGCCCTAACTATGGCTACACCTTC. Translated: CASSPQTGPNYGYTF.

This clonotype was recorded at least ten times. The chain has TRBV5-1 and TRBJ1-4; no reliable D call. V gave up 1 base and J gave up 8 bases, with 15 bases separating them. Germline V gene sequence: CDR1 SGHRS, CDR2 YFSETQ. The CDR3 sequence is 15 residues long. CDR3 in DNA: TGCGCCAGCAGCTTGTCCGCGGCAGTGAACGAAAAACTGTTTTTT. Its translation is CASSLSAAVNEKLFF. The variable domain in full, with the rest retrieved from reference TRBV5-1 and TRBJ1-4, is KAGVTQTPRYLIKTRGQQVTLSCSPISGHRSVSWYQQTPGQGLQFLFEYFSETQRNKGNFPGRFSGRQFSNSRSEMNVSTLELGDSALYLCASSLSAAVNEKLFFGSGTQLSVL.

This clonotype was observed many times. The genes are TRBV19 and TRBJ1-1; 9 bases align to TRBD1. V shed 7 bases and J 1 base; nucleotides not matched to a gene: 13. The CDR3 extends over 17 amino acids. Germline values: CDR1 LNHDA, CDR2 SQIVND (reference sequence). In nucleotides, the CDR3 is TGTGCCAGTAAAAAAGGGGGACAGGGAGCGGCGAACACTGAAGCTTTCTTT. Translated, it gives CASKKGGQGAANTEAFF.

Ten or more counts support this clonotype. The chain recombines TRBV13 with TRBJ2-7; TRBD1 matches 7 bases. V dropped 5 bases and J dropped 4; count of bases not matched to a gene: 8. CDR1 PRHDT and CDR2 FYEKMQ come from the germline V gene (reference sequence). The CDR3 covers 14 residues. Here the CDR3 reads CASSPDRSHYEQYF. The CDR3 DNA is TGTGCCAGCAGCCCGGACAGGTCTCATTACGAGCAGTACTTC.

In this sample, this clonotype turned up many times. This sequence joins TRBV28 and TRBJ2-3; D tentatively reads TRBD1 or TRBD2 (6 bases each). The V end lost 3 bases, the J end lost 2 bases, and 15 bases lay between the germline ends. This CDR3 comprises 16 residues. Germline assignment: CDR1 MDHEN and CDR2 SYDVKM. The CDR3 here is CASSLARGGTTDTQYF. The CDR3 DNA is TGTGCCAGCAGTTTGGCTCGAGGGGGGACCACAGATACGCAGTATTTT.

This clonotype was seen repeatedly, ten times or more. The V call is TRBV12-3 or TRBV12-4, the J call TRBJ2-3; TRBD1 matches 8 bases. The CDR3 runs to 14 residues. V shed 2 bases and J 10 bases; nucleotides not matched to a gene: 8. The CDR3 protein is CASSLRQGIEAQYF. Written as DNA, the CDR3 is TGTGCCAGCAGTTTAAGACAGGGGATAGAGGCGCAGTATTTT.

This rearrangement joins TRBV7-2 to TRBJ2-2; no firm D call. This CDR3 is built from 15 residues. In germline, CDR1 is SGHTA, CDR2 FQGNSA. V lost 3 bases and J lost 2, with 10 bases in between. CDR3: CASSFIQVNTGELFF. The CDR3 DNA reads TGTGCCAGCAGCTTTATCCAGGTCAACACCGGGGAGCTGTTTTTT.

This clonotype was found many times. The CDR3 region is CSARDRRQGKSPLHF. Written as DNA, the CDR3 is TGCAGTGCTAGAGATCGGAGACAGGGAAAATCACCCCTCCACTTT. V usage is TRBV20-1 and J usage is TRBJ1-6, with 7 bases that match TRBD1. Trimming cost V 0 bases and J 10 bases; bases outside gene matches: 9. The CDR3 totals 15 residues. CDR1 DFQATT and CDR2 SNEGSKA come from the germline V gene (reference sequence).

This clonotype was recorded at least ten times. The chain joins TRBV4-1 to TRBJ2-1, with D uncertain. The V gene's germline CDR1 is MGHRA and CDR2 YSYEKL. With 0 bases removed from V and 2 bases from J, the gap between germline ends came to 11 bases. The CDR3 is 16 amino acids. Here the CDR3 DNA reads TGCGCCAGCAGCCAAGAAAAGGGCAGAACCTACAATGAGCAGTTCTTC. Protein: CASSQEKGRTYNEQFF.

Ten or more counts support this clonotype. This chain links TRBV11-3 with TRBJ1-1, with a possible D match to TRBD1 (5 bases). The CDR3 covers 19 residues. V dropped 7 bases and J dropped 1 base, with 28 bases sitting between them. From germline, CDR1 is SGHNT and CDR2 YENEEA. CDR3 DNA: TGTGCCAGCAAAGGTGCAGCGGGGACCTCAGACTCCTGGAACACTGAAGCTTTCTTT. It is translated as CASKGAAGTSDSWNTEAFF.

This clonotype occurred many times. The gene calls are TRBV30 and TRBJ2-3; unclear D gene. The CDR3 is made up of 15 amino acids. V was pared by 5 bases and J by 6 bases, with 21 bases between. The V gene's germline CDR1 is GTSNPN and CDR2 SVGIG (reference sequence). The CDR3 protein is CAWRPNRRKRDTQYF. For the CDR3, the DNA is TGTGCCTGGCGCCCGAATAGGAGAAAGCGCGATACGCAGTATTTT. Full variable domain (missing parts from reference TRBV30 and TRBJ2-3): SQTIHQWPATLVQPVGSPLSLECTVEGTSNPNLYWYRQAAGRGLQLLFYSVGIGQISSEVPQNLSASRPQDRQFILSSKKLLLSDSGFYLCAWRPNRRKRDTQYFGPGTRLTVL.

This clonotype was seen a few times. The chain uses TRBV4-3 and TRBJ1-1, with D maybe TRBD1 (5 bases). The CDR3 loop spans 15 amino acids. In germline, CDR1 is LGHNA, CDR2 YSLEER. V shed 4 bases and J shed 1 base, with 13 bases lying between them. The chain's CDR3 is CASSRTRDANTEAFF. CDR3 bases: TGCGCCAGCAGCCGCACCAGGGATGCGAACACTGAAGCTTTCTTT.